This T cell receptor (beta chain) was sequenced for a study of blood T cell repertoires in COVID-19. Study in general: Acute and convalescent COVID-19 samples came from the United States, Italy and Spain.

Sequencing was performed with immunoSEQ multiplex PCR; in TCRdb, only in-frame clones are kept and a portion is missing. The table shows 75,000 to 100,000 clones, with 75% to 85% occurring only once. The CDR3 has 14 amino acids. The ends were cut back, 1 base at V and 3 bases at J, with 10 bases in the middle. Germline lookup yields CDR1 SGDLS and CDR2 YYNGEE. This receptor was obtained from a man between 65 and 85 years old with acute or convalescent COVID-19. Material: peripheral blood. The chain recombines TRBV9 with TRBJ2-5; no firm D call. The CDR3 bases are TGTGCCAGCAGCGTACGTGGGCGAGAAGAGACCCAGTACTTC. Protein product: CASSVRGREETQYF.